This is a list of T cell receptor beta chains from one sample in a study of shared clonotypes between healthy human individuals. Some clones are missing from TCRdb's copy, which holds only in-frame ones; the method was immunoSEQ multiplex PCR. The data show about 2.5 million clones, just under 95% seen once. Material for sequencing was naive CD4+ T cells from PBMCs. The source is a man aged 18 to 30 in good health. Some clones in this sample may be carry-over from other donors' samples. Both conserved end residues are part of each CDR3. A D gene is named only where the DNA matches it firmly. Clone size appears in some rows only: once, few, many, or a class for an expanded clone.

V	size	J	D	length	DNA	CDR3
TRBV5-1	few	TRBJ1-1	.	12	TGCGCCAGCAGGGACCAAACAACTGAAGCTTTCTTT	CASRDQTTEAFF
TRBV28	.	TRBJ1-1	TRBD1	15	TGTGCCAGCAGTTTTGGGGGACAGGGAGACGTCTTTGGGATCTTT	CASSFGGQGDVFGIF
TRBV5-6	.	TRBJ2-4	TRBD2	15	TGTGCCAGCAGCTTTAGGGCTAGCGGAGAAGACATTCAGTACTTC	CASSFRASGEDIQYF
TRBV19	.	TRBJ2-3	.	16	TGTGCCAGTAGCCTTGGATGGGCGCTGAATTCAGATACGCAGTATTTT	CASSLGWALNSDTQYF
TRBV5-1	few	TRBJ1-1	.	12	TGCGCCAGCAGCTTCACGAACACTGAAGCTTTCTTT	CASSFTNTEAFF
TRBV9	.	TRBJ1-2	TRBD1	14	TGTGCCAGCAGCCGACAGGGCCCTAACTATGGCTACACCTTC	CASSRQGPNYGYTF
TRBV2	once	TRBJ2-4	TRBD2	16	TGTGCCAGCAGTCCCGGGAGCGGGATAGCCAAAAACATTCAGTACTTC	CASSPGSGIAKNIQYF
TRBV18	.	TRBJ2-1	.	15	TGTGCCAGCTCAACCCGGAGTGAATCGTACAATGAGCAGTTCTTC	CASSTRSESYNEQFF
TRBV7-9	.	TRBJ1-6	.	15	TGTGCCAGCAGCTTAGAATGGGGGGATAATTCACCCCTCCACTTT	CASSLEWGDNSPLHF
TRBV6-1	.	TRBJ1-1	.	13	TGTGCCAGCAGTCCCGTCCGGAACACTGAAGCTTTCTTT	CASSPVRNTEAFF
TRBV7-8	once	TRBJ1-5	.	15	TGTGCCAGCGCACGCCTAGAAGGGGCTGCAGATACGCAGCATTTT	CASARLEGAADTQHF
TRBV2	.	TRBJ1-2	TRBD1	15	TGTGCCAGCTTTGACCAGGACAGGGGGCCCTATGGCTACACCTTC	CASFDQDRGPYGYTF
TRBV28	.	TRBJ1-2	.	12	TGTGCCAGCATTGGGGGGGTAAATGGCTACACCTTC	CASIGGVNGYTF
TRBV11-2	.	TRBJ2-5	TRBD2	13	TGTGCCAGCGGAATACTAGCGGGAGAGACCCAGTACTTC	CASGILAGETQYF